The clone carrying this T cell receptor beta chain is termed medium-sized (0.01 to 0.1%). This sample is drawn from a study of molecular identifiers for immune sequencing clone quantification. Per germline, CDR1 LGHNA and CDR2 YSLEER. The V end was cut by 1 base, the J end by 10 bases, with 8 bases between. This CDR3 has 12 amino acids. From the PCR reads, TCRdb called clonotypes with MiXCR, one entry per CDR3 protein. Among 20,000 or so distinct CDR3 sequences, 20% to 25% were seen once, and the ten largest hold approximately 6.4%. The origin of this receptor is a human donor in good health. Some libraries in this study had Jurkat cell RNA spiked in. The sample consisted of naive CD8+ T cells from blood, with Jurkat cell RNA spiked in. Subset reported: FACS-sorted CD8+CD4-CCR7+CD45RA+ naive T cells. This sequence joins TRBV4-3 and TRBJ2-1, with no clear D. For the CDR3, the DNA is TGCGCCAGCAGCCAAGTACGAGGAGAGCAGTTCTTC. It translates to CASSQVRGEQFF.